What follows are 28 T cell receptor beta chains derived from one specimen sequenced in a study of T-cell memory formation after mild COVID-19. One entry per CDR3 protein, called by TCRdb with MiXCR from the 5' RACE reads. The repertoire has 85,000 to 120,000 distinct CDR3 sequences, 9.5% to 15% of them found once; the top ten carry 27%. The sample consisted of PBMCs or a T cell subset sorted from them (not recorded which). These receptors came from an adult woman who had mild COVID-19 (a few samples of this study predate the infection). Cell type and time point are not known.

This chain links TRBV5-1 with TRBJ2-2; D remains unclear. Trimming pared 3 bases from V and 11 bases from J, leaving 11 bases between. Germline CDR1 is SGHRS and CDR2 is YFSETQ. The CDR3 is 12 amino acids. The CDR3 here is CASSSSGVELFF. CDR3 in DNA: TGCGCCAGCAGCTCGTCAGGTGTCGAGCTGTTTTTT.

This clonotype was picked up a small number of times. DNA for the CDR3: TGTGCCACCAGCAGAGATAGGGGACAGGGCAATCAGCCCCAGCATTTT. Amino acid sequence: CATSRDRGQGNQPQHF. This chain uses TRBV15 with TRBJ1-5; TRBD1 aligns across 8 bases. Germline assignment: CDR1 LNHNV and CDR2 YYDKDF (reference sequence). The CDR3 length is 16 residues. Trimming took 0 bases from V and 2 from J; bases not matched to a gene: 3.

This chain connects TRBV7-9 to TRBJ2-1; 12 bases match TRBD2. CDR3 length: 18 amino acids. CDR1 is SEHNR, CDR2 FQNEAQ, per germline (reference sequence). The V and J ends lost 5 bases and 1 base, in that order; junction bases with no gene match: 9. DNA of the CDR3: TGTGCCAGCAGCACCCCGACTAGCGGGAGACCTTCCTACAATGAGCAGTTCTTC. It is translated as CASSTPTSGRPSYNEQFF.

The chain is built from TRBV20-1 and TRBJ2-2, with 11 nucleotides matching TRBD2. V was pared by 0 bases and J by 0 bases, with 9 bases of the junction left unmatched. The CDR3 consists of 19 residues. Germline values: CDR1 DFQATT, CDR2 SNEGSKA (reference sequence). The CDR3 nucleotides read TGCAGTGCTAGAGAGAATAGGCTAGCGGGAGGCCCGAACACCGGGGAGCTGTTTTTT. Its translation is CSARENRLAGGPNTGELFF.

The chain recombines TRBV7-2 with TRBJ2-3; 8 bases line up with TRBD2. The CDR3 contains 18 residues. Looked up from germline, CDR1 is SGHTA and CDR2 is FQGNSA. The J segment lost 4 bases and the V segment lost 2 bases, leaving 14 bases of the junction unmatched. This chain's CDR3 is CASSLRSLSSGEADTQYF. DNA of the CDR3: TGTGCCAGCAGCTTAAGATCTCTGAGTAGCGGGGAAGCAGATACGCAGTATTTT.

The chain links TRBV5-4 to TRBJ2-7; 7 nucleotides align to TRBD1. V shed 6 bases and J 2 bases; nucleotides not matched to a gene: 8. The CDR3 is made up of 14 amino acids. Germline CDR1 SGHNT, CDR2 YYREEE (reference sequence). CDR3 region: CASTEDRSPYEQYF. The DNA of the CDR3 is TGTGCCAGCACCGAGGACAGGAGTCCCTACGAGCAGTACTTC.

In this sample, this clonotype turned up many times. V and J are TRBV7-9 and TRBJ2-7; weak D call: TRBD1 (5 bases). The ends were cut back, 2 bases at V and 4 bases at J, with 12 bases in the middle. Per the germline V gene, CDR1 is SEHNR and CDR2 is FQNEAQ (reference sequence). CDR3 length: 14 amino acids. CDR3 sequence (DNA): TGTGCCAGCAGCTTATGGCAGGGCCCGTACGAGCAGTACTTC. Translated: CASSLWQGPYEQYF.

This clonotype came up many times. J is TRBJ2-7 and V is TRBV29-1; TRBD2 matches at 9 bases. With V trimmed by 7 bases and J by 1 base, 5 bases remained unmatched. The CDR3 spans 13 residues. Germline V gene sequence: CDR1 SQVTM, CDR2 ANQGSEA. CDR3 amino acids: CSALAGASYEQYF. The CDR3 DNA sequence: TGCAGCGCCTTAGCGGGAGCTTCCTACGAGCAGTACTTC.

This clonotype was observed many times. CDR3 amino acids: CASSYSLAGQETQYF. The CDR3 DNA follows: TGTGCCAGCAGTTACTCTTTAGCGGGGCAAGAGACCCAGTACTTC. The chain employs TRBV6-5 and TRBJ2-5, with 8 bases identical to TRBD2. In germline, CDR1 is MNHEY, CDR2 SVGAGI. This CDR3 spans 15 amino acids. Unmatched junction bases numbered 2, after V lost 0 bases and J lost 2 bases.

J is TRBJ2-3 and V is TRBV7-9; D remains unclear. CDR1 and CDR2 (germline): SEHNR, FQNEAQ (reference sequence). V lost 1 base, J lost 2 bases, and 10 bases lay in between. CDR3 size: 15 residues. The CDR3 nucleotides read TGTGCCAGCAGCTTAGGGACGGATCTCACAGATACGCAGTATTTT. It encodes CASSLGTDLTDTQYF.

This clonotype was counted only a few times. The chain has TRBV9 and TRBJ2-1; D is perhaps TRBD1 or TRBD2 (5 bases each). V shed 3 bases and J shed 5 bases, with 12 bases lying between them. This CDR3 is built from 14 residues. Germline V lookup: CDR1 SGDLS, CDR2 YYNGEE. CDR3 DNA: TGTGCCAGCAGCGGATCCGGGACGGACAATGAGCAGTTCTTC. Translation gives CASSGSGTDNEQFF.

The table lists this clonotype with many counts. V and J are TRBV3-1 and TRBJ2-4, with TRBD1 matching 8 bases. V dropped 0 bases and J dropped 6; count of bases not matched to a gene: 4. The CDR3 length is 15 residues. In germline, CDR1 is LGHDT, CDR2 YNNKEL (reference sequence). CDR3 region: CASSQDPGGINIQYF. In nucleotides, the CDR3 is TGTGCCAGCAGCCAAGACCCAGGGGGCATAAACATTCAGTACTTC.

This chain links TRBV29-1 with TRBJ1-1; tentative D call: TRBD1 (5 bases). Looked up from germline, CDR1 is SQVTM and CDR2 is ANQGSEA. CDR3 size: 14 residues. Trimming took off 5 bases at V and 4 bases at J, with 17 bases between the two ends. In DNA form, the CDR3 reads TGCAGCGTTTGGGAAGACAACAGGAGCACTGAAGCTTTCTTT. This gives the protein CSVWEDNRSTEAFF.

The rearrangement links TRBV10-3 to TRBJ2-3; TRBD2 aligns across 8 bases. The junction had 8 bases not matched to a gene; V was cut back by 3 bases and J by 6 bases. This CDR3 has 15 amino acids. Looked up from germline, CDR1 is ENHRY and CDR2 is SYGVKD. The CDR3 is CAISDGRAMVDTQYF. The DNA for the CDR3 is TGTGCCATCAGTGACGGGAGGGCCATGGTGGATACGCAGTATTTT.

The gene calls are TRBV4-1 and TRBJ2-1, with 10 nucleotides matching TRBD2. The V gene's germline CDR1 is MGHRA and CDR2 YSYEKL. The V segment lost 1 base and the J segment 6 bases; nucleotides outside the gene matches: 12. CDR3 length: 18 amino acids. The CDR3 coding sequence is TGCGCCAGCAGCCAAGGGGTCGTAGCGGGGGGCCCCGTCAATGAGCAGTTCTTC. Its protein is CASSQGVVAGGPVNEQFF.

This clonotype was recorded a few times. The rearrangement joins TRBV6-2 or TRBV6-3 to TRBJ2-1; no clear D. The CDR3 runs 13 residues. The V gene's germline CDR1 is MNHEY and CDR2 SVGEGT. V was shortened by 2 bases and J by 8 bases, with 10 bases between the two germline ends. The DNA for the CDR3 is TGTGCCAGCAGTTACGGGTACGGCTATGAGCAGTTCTTC. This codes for CASSYGYGYEQFF.

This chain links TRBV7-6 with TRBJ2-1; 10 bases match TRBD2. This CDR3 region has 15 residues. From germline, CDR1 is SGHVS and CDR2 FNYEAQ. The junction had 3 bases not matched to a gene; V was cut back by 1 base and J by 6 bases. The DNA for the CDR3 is TGTGCCAGCAGCTTAGAAGGACTAGCGGTCAATGAGCAGTTCTTC. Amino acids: CASSLEGLAVNEQFF.

In DNA, the CDR3 is TGCGCCAGCAGCCAAGATCGGGGCAGGGCTTTCTCTGGGGCCAACGTCCTGACTTTC. Protein product: CASSQDRGRAFSGANVLTF. This sequence joins TRBV4-1 and TRBJ2-6, with D tentatively TRBD1 or TRBD2 (5 bases each). Germline CDR1 MGHRA, CDR2 YSYEKL. The CDR3 has 19 residues. Trimming removed 0 bases at V and 0 bases at J, with 15 bases between.

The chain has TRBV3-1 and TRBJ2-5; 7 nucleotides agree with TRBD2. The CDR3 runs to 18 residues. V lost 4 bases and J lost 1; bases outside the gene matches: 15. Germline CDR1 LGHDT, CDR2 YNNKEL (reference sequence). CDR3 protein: CASSLPRRTSVRQETQYF. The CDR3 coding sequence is TGTGCCAGCAGCCTACCACGGCGAACTAGCGTACGCCAAGAGACCCAGTACTTC.

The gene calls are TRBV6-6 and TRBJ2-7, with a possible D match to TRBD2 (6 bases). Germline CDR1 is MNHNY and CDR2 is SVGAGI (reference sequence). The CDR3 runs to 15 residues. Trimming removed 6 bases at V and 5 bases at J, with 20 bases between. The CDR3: CASRDEGRELDEQYF. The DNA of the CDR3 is TGTGCCAGCAGGGACGAGGGACGGGAGCTCGACGAGCAGTACTTC.

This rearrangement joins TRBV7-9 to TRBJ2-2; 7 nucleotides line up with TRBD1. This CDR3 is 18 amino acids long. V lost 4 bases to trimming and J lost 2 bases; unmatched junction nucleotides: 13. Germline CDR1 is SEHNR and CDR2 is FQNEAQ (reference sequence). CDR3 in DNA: TGTGCCAGCAGCTCCCGACAGGGTAGTTTTCGAAACACCGGGGAGCTGTTTTTT. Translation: CASSSRQGSFRNTGELFF.

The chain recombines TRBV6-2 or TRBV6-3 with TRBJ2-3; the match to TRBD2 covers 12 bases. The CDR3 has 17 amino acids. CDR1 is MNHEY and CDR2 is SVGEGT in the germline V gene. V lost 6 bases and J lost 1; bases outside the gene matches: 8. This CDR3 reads CASRQRLAGVGTDTQYF. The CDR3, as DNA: TGTGCCAGCAGACAAAGACTAGCGGGAGTGGGCACAGATACGCAGTATTTT.

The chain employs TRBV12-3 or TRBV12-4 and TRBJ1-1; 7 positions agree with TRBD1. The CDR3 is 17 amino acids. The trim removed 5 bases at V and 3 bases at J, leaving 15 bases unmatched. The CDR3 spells CASSLIPATGTDTEAFF. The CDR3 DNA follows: TGTGCCAGCAGTCTAATCCCGGCTACCGGGACAGACACTGAAGCTTTCTTT.

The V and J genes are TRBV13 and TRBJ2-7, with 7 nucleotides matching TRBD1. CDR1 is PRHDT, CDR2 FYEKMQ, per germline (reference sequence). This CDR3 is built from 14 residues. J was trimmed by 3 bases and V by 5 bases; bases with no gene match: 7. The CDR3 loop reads CASSTRDSLYEQYF. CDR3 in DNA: TGTGCCAGCAGCACTCGGGACAGCCTCTACGAGCAGTACTTC.

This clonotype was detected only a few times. CDR3 in DNA: TGCGCCAGCAGCTTCTACAGGGTTCAGGACGAGCAGTACTTC. This gives the protein CASSFYRVQDEQYF. The V gene is TRBV5-1, the J gene TRBJ2-7; TRBD1 might be the D (6 bases). V was clipped by 2 bases and J by 5 bases, with 14 bases between them. CDR1 and CDR2 from the germline V gene are SGHRS and YFSETQ. The CDR3 has 14 residues.

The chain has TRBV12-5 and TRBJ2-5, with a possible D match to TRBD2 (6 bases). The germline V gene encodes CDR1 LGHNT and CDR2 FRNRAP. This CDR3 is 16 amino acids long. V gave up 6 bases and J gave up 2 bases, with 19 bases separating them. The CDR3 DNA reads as TGTGCTAGTGGCCCGGGACTCGGTGGGTTGCAAGAGACCCAGTACTTC. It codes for CASGPGLGGLQETQYF.

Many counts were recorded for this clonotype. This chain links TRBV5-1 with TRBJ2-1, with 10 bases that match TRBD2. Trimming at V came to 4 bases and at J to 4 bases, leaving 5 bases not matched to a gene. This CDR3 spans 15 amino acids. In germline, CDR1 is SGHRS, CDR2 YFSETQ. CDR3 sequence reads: CASSPTSGSYNEQFF. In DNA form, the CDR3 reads TGCGCCAGCAGCCCGACTAGCGGGTCATACAATGAGCAGTTCTTC. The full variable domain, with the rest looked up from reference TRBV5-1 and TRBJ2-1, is KAGVTQTPRYLIKTRGQQVTLSCSPISGHRSVSWYQQTPGQGLQFLFEYFSETQRNKGNFPGRFSGRQFSNSRSEMNVSTLELGDSALYLCASSPTSGSYNEQFFGPGTRLTVL.

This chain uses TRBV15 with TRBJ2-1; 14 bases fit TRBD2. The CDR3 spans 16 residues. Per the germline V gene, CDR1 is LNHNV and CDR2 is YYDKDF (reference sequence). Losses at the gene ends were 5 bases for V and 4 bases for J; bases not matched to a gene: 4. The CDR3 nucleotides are TGTGCCACCAGCGTAGGGACTAGCGGGAGATACAATGAGCAGTTCTTC. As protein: CATSVGTSGRYNEQFF.